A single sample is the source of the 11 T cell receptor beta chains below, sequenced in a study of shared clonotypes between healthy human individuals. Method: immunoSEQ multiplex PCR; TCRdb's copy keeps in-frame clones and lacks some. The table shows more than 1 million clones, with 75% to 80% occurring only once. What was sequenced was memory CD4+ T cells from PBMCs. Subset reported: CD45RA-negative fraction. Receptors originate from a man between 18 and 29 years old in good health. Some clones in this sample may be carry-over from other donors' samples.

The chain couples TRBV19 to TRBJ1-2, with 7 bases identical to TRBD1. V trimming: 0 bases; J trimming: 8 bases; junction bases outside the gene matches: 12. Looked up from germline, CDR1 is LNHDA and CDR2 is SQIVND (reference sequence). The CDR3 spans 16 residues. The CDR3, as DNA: TGTGCCAGTAGTATAGATCGAGGGGGCCCGCTGCGCGGCTACACCTTC. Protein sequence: CASSIDRGGPLRGYTF.

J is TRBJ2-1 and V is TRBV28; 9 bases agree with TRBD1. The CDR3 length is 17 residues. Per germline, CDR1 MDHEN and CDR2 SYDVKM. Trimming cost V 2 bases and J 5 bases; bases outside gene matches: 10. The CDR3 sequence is CASSLLPGQGSDNEQFF. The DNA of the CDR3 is TGTGCCAGCAGTTTACTCCCGGGACAGGGAAGCGACAATGAGCAGTTCTTC.

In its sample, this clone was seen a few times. CDR3 in DNA: TGTGCCAGCAGTGGACAGTCCGCGAACACCGGGGAGCTGTTTTTT. It codes for CASSGQSANTGELFF. The V and J genes are TRBV6-4 and TRBJ2-2, with D perhaps TRBD1 (5 bases). The V end lost 4 bases, the J end lost 0 bases, and 9 bases lay between the germline ends. Germline V lookup: CDR1 MRHNA, CDR2 SNTAGT. The CDR3 totals 15 residues.

The CDR3 spells CASSRNPGHETQYF. Here the CDR3 DNA reads TGTGCCAGCAGTAGAAATCCAGGGCACGAGACCCAGTACTTC. The chain links TRBV27 to TRBJ2-5, with D possibly being TRBD1 (5 bases). There are 14 residues in the CDR3. V was pared by 5 bases and J by 5 bases, with 15 bases between. Germline V gene sequence: CDR1 MNHEY, CDR2 SMNVEV (reference sequence).

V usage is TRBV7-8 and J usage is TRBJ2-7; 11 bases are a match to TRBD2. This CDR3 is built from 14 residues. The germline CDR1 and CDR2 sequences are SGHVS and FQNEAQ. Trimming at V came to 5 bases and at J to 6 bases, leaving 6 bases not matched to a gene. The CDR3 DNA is TGTGCCAGCAGCCTTCGACTAGCGGGGAGCGAGCAGTACTTC. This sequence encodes CASSLRLAGSEQYF.

CDR3 loop: CAASSGGTGNTIYF. The DNA for the CDR3 is TGTGCCGCATCTTCGGGGGGGACTGGAAACACCATATATTTT. This rearrangement joins TRBV19 to TRBJ1-3; maybe TRBD1 (5 bases). This CDR3 spans 14 amino acids. The ends were cut back, 11 bases at V and 2 bases at J, with 16 bases in the middle. Germline V gives CDR1 LNHDA, CDR2 SQIVND (reference sequence).

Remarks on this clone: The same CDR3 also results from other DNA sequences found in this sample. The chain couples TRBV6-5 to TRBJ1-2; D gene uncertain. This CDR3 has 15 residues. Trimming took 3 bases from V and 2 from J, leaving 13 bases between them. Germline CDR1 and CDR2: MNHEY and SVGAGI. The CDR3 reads CASSYSLTGNYGYTF. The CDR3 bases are TGTGCCAGCAGTTATTCTCTAACGGGGAACTATGGCTACACCTTC.

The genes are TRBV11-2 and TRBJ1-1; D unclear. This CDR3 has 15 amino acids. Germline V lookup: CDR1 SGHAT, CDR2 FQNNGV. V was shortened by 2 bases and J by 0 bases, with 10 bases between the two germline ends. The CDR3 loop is CASSLNGHMNTEAFF. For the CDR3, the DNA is TGTGCCAGCAGCTTAAATGGGCATATGAACACTGAAGCTTTCTTT.

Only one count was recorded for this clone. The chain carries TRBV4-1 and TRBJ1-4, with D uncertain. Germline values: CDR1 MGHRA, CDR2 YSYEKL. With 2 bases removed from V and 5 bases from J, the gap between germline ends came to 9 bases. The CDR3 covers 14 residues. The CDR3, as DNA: TGCGCCAGCAGCCAAACGGGGAACAATGAAAAACTGTTTTTT. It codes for CASSQTGNNEKLFF.

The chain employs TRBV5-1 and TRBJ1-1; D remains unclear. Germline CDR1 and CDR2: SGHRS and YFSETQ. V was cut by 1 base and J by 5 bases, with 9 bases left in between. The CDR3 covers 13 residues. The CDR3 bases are TGCGCCAGCAGCTTGTTTGCAGGAACTGAAGCTTTCTTT. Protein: CASSLFAGTEAFF.

Written as DNA, the CDR3 is TGTGCCAGCAGCCCACAGGGGGAGAGCCGTTTGTACTTC. This translates into CASSPQGESRLYF. The chain is built from TRBV9 and TRBJ2-7; TRBD1 matches at 8 bases. The V and J ends lost 4 bases and 12 bases, in that order; junction bases with no gene match: 12. This CDR3 has 13 residues. Germline assignment: CDR1 SGDLS and CDR2 YYNGEE. The whole variable domain, remainder taken from reference TRBV9 and TRBJ2-7, is DSGVTQTPKHLITATGQRVTLRCSPRSGDLSVYWYQQSLDQGLQFLIQYYNGEERAKGNILERFSAQQFPDLHSELNLSSLELGDSALYFCASSPQGESRLYFGPGTRLTVT.